The clone carrying this T cell receptor (beta chain) was counted only a few times. From the RACE reads, TCRdb called clonotypes with MiXCR, one entry per CDR3 protein. The sample shows 80,000 to 100,000 distinct CDR3 sequences, roughly 12% of them seen only once. This sample's time point: patch test 1, 2 weeks after DPC sensitization. The treatment: therapeutic diphenylcyclopropenone sensitization with weekly scalp DPC. This sample is part of a study of human T cells and chemical hapten exposure. The CDR3 length is 15 residues. From germline, CDR1 is SQVTM and CDR2 ANQGSEA. The V and J ends lost 7 bases and 6 bases respectively, with 25 bases between them.

The specimen was whole blood, collected in connection with sensitization to the hapten diphenylcyclopropenone (DPC). The TCR was taken from a middle-aged woman with alopecia areata. Some clones in this sample may be carry-over from other donors' samples. This chain links TRBV29-1 with TRBJ2-7, with a possible D match to TRBD1 (7 bases). CDR3 DNA: TGCAGCGCCCTAACGAGGTTCAGGGGGGCCATCGAGCAGTACTTC. It codes for CSALTRFRGAIEQYF.